The 17 T cell receptor beta chains below were found in one sample sequenced in a study of cytomegalovirus exposure and HLA in healthy donors. It was with 60 Vbeta and 13 Jbeta primers that the PCR ran. Here immunoSEQ multiplex PCR was the method, and the copy in TCRdb shows in-frame clones only, minus some. The data show 210,000 or so clones, about 79% seen once. The sequencing sample was made of PBMCs. Receptors originate from a man between 18 and 35 years old in good health and CMV-seronegative.

There are a few counts of this clone. V usage is TRBV19 and J usage is TRBJ1-2; 7 bases are a match to TRBD1. Germline loops: CDR1 LNHDA, CDR2 SQIVND (reference sequence). The CDR3 loop spans 15 amino acids. The J segment lost 4 bases and the V segment lost 1 base, leaving 6 bases of the junction unmatched. CDR3 loop: CASSIVGDSPYGYTF. DNA for the CDR3: TGTGCCAGTAGTATAGTGGGGGACAGTCCCTATGGCTACACCTTC.

V and J are TRBV15 and TRBJ1-6, with 7 bases matching TRBD1. The CDR3 covers 16 residues. V was pared by 1 base and J by 4 bases, with 4 bases of the junction left unmatched. Germline V gene sequence: CDR1 LNHNV, CDR2 YYDKDF (reference sequence). The CDR3 protein is CATSRGGTEYNSPLHF. The CDR3 nucleotides read TGTGCCACCAGCAGAGGTGGGACAGAGTATAATTCACCCCTCCACTTT.

Notes on this clone: Relative to the germline gene, one junction end is altered; a read error may explain this. The rearrangement joins TRBV7-9 to TRBJ2-5; 7 bases line up with TRBD2. The CDR3 consists of 16 residues. Looked up from germline, CDR1 is SEHNR and CDR2 is FQNEAQ (reference sequence). The CDR3, as DNA: TGTTCCAGCAGCTTAGCGCAGCGGGACTCGAAAGAGACCCAGTACTTC. Encoded protein: CSSSLAQRDSKETQYF.

J is TRBJ1-2 and V is TRBV6-5, with D hard to call. The CDR3 extends over 13 amino acids. CDR1 and CDR2 (germline): MNHEY, SVGAGI. V was shortened by 5 bases and J by 3 bases, with 10 bases between the two germline ends. The CDR3 loop reads CASSQTSYYGYTF. The CDR3 DNA sequence: TGTGCCAGCAGTCAAACTTCCTACTATGGCTACACCTTC.

The rearrangement uses TRBV27 and TRBJ1-2; 9 positions match TRBD1. This CDR3 is built from 16 residues. Trimming cost V 5 bases and J 8 bases; bases outside gene matches: 15. CDR1 and CDR2 (germline): MNHEY, SMNVEV (reference sequence). The CDR3 sequence: CASSLTGGTMNRGYTF. The CDR3 region has the DNA TGTGCCAGCAGTCTGACAGGGGGAACCATGAATCGGGGCTACACCTTC.

This rearrangement joins TRBV13 to TRBJ2-2, with TRBD2 as a possible D gene (7 bases). Trimming removed 8 bases from V and 0 bases from J, with 16 bases in between. The CDR3 totals 16 residues. CDR1 and CDR2 from the germline V gene are PRHDT and FYEKMQ (reference sequence). CDR3 protein: CASGLGGYANTGELFF. The CDR3 DNA follows: TGTGCCAGCGGACTAGGGGGATATGCGAACACCGGGGAGCTGTTTTTT.

The rearrangement uses TRBV5-1 and TRBJ1-1, with 7 bases fitting TRBD1. The CDR3 totals 16 residues. With V trimmed by 4 bases and J by 0 bases, 9 bases remained unmatched. CDR1 is SGHRS and CDR2 is YFSETQ in the germline V gene. In nucleotides, the CDR3 is TGCGCCAGCAGCGAATGGGACAGACCTATGAACACTGAAGCTTTCTTT. Translation: CASSEWDRPMNTEAFF.

V usage is TRBV7-2 and J usage is TRBJ2-1; maybe TRBD2 (5 bases). There are 14 residues in the CDR3. In germline, CDR1 is SGHTA, CDR2 FQGNSA. Trimming stripped 1 base from V and 8 bases from J, with 12 bases between. CDR3 amino acids: CASSLERGSHEQFF. DNA of the CDR3: TGTGCCAGCAGCTTAGAACGAGGGAGCCATGAGCAGTTCTTC.

The chain carries TRBV2 and TRBJ2-5; D possibly corresponds to TRBD2 (7 bases). Trimming took 3 bases from V and 9 from J, leaving 17 bases between them. The CDR3 runs 14 residues. In germline, CDR1 is SNHLY, CDR2 FYNNEI. CDR3 residues: CASSEAGARMAQYF. Here the CDR3 DNA reads TGTGCCAGCAGTGAGGCGGGGGCCAGAATGGCCCAGTACTTC. Filled out from reference TRBV2 and TRBJ2-5, the complete variable domain reads EPEVTQTPSHQVTQMGQEVILRCVPISNHLYFYWYRQILGQKVEFLVSFYNNEISEKSEIFDDQFSVERPDGSNFTLKIRSTKLEDSAMYFCASSEAGARMAQYFGPGTRLLVL.

The V and J genes are TRBV2 and TRBJ2-1; possibly TRBD2 for D (5 bases). V was shortened by 7 bases and J by 0 bases, with 13 bases between the two germline ends. The CDR3 is 15 residues long. Germline CDR1 and CDR2: SNHLY and FYNNEI. CDR3 region: CASTVTSGSYNEQFF. DNA for the CDR3: TGTGCCAGCACCGTAACGAGCGGCTCCTACAATGAGCAGTTCTTC.

The count of this clone is one. V gene TRBV2 combines with J gene TRBJ2-3; TRBD1 aligns across 8 bases. The CDR3 has 16 residues. V was pared by 4 bases and J by 5 bases, with 11 bases of the junction left unmatched. Per germline, CDR1 SNHLY and CDR2 FYNNEI. The CDR3, as DNA: TGTGCCAGCAGTGCACCAGAGACAGGGGTGCAAGATACGCAGTATTTT. As protein: CASSAPETGVQDTQYF.

Only a few counts were recorded for this clone. This rearrangement joins TRBV5-4 to TRBJ2-5; tentative D call: TRBD2 (6 bases). This CDR3 contains 17 residues. V shed 0 bases and J shed 0 bases, with 15 bases lying between them. Germline V gene sequence: CDR1 SGHNT, CDR2 YYREEE (reference sequence). CDR3 coding DNA: TGTGCCAGCAGCTTGGCCGGCGGGCGGGGTTACCAAGAGACCCAGTACTTC. This gives the protein CASSLAGGRGYQETQYF.

The V call is TRBV28, the J call TRBJ1-1, with D uncertain. Trimming left V 8 bases short and J 4 bases short, with 14 bases between. The length of the CDR3 is 13 residues. Germline assignment: CDR1 MDHEN and CDR2 SYDVKM. The CDR3 region is CASRKPVPTEAFF. CDR3 bases: TGTGCCAGCCGTAAACCGGTTCCCACTGAAGCTTTCTTT.

This chain joins TRBV7-2 and TRBJ2-5; possibly TRBD2 for D (5 bases). V was clipped by 5 bases and J by 1 base, with 11 bases between them. Germline V gives CDR1 SGHTA, CDR2 FQGNSA. This CDR3 spans 14 amino acids. CDR3 in DNA: TGTGCCAGCAGCCTGATCGGGATCCAAGAGACCCAGTACTTC. Protein sequence: CASSLIGIQETQYF.

V is TRBV7-6 and J is TRBJ2-1; 8 nucleotides line up with TRBD1. Germline CDR1 and CDR2: SGHVS and FNYEAQ. The length of the CDR3 is 16 residues. J gave up 2 bases and V 5 bases, and 8 bases lay outside the gene matches. CDR3 region: CASSPKGTGTYNEQFF. The CDR3 coding sequence is TGTGCCAGCAGCCCCAAAGGGACAGGAACCTACAATGAGCAGTTCTTC.

On this clone: A junction end diverges from the germline sequence, so it may reflect a read error. At the DNA level, this CDR3 is encoded by other sequences in the same sample as well. The chain links TRBV7-3 to TRBJ1-1, with D unresolved. This CDR3 is 14 amino acids long. The V gene's germline CDR1 is SGHTA and CDR2 FQGTGA. CDR3 nucleotide sequence: TGTGCCAGCAGCCTCCTCCCGGGGAACACTGAAGCCTTCTTT. This codes for CASSLLPGNTEAFF.

This clone was recorded a few times. Other DNA variants within this sample encode the same CDR3. The chain couples TRBV27 to TRBJ1-2; 7 positions agree with TRBD1. Germline CDR1 MNHEY, CDR2 SMNVEV (reference sequence). The V segment lost 2 bases and the J segment 2 bases; nucleotides outside the gene matches: 2. This CDR3 spans 14 amino acids. DNA of the CDR3: TGTGCCAGCAGTTTAACGACAGGGAACTATGGCTACACCTTC. Residues: CASSLTTGNYGYTF.